The entry below describes one TCR beta chain. It lacks a known antigen. No quality values exist for individual bases; no much larger clone is one base distant. TCRbeta CDR3 regions were amplified from genomic DNA using the immunoSEQ Assay, a bias-controlled multiplex PCR. Per the original workflow: Nucleated cell counts per sample were estimated from amplification of reference gene primers within the assay. Sequence reads were collapsed and filtered to measure the absolute abundance of every unique TCRbeta CDR3 rearrangement. For each sample, productive Simpson clonality was calculated as the square root of Simpson's diversity index over productive rearrangements. TCRdb retrieved this table from immuneACCESS and kept in-frame rearrangements only. Not all clones are present; in checked studies, unresolved V genes account for under half, and no reason is known for the remainder. V, J and clone size were drawn from that table, and D and trimming were deduced from the DNA. Within this sample are some 300,000 clones, with over 80% of them counted one time only. The top ten clonotypes cover 4% to 5% of the sample.

Trimming costs V 0 bases and J 5 bases, and their ends lie 11 bases apart. CDR1 and CDR2 were assigned from the germline V gene as SGHRS and YFSETQ. The CDR3, from cysteine to phenylalanine, totals 15 residues. Solely the CDR3 DNA is kept, with 45 bases framed from the first base. Whole blood was collected in K2EDTA tubes by collaborating institutions according to the institutions' own protocols. For TCRbeta analysis, collaborators shipped samples as frozen whole blood, isolated PBMCs, or DNA extracted from either of those sample types. This sample is drawn from a study of blood T cell repertoires in COVID-19 (dated by TCRdb to 2018 to 2021). Study-level background: The collaborator samples originated in the United States, Italy and Spain and spanned the acute and convalescent phases of COVID-19. Samples came from the ongoing ImmuneRACE study (first 160 participants) plus 1,254 subjects from 6 global collaborators. The repertoires were released in a freely available public database intended as a resource for research on the immune response to SARS-CoV-2. The dataset comprised deeply sampled blood TCRbeta repertoires from subjects exposed to, actively infected with, or recovered from COVID-19. A de-identified subject ID, COVID-19 status, age in years and sex were almost always included in the sample metadata. Where available, HLA class I and class II types were obtained from metadata supplied by the sample provider rather than from assay-based typing. The prospective study material was composed of cDNA or gDNA derived from T cells, B-cell-depleted T cells, or PBMCs.

Study-wide findings and limitations: The quantity of clinical and demographic metadata differed by source and by participant and was supplied without curation.

The receptor was derived from a woman between 45 and 65 years old with active or convalescent COVID-19. The sequenced sample was peripheral blood. Recombination linked TRBV5-1 to TRBJ2-2, with the identity of the D gene unclear. The DNA sequence is TGCGCCAGCAGCTTGGTGCCAGCCGGGACCGGGGAGCTGTTTTTT. It codes for CASSLVPAGTGELFF.